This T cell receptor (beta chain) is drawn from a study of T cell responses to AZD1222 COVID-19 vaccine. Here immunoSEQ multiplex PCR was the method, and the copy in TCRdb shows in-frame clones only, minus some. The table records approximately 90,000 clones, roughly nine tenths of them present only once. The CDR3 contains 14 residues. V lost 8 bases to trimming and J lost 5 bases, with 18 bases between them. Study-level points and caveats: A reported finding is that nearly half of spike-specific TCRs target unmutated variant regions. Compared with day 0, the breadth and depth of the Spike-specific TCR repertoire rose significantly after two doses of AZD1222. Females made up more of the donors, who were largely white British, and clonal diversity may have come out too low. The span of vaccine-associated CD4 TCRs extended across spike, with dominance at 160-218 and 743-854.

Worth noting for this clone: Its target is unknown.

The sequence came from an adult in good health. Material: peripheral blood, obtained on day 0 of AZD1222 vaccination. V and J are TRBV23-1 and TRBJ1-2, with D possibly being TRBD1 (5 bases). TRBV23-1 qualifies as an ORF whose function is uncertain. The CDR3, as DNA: TGCGCCAGCCAAAATGGGGCACACGGATATGGCTACACCTTC. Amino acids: CASQNGAHGYGYTF.